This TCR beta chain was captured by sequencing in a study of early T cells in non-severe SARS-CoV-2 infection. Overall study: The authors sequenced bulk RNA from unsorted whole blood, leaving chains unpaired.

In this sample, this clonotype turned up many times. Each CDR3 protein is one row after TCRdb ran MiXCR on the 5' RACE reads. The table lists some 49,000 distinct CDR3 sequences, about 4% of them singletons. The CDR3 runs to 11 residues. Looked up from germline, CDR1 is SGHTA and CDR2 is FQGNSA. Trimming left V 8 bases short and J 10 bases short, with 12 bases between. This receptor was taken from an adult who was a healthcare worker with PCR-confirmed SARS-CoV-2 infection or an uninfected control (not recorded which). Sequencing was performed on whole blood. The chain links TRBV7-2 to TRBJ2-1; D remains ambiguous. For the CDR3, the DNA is TGTGCCAGCCTAATAGGGCAGGAGCAGTTCTTC. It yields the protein CASLIGQEQFF.